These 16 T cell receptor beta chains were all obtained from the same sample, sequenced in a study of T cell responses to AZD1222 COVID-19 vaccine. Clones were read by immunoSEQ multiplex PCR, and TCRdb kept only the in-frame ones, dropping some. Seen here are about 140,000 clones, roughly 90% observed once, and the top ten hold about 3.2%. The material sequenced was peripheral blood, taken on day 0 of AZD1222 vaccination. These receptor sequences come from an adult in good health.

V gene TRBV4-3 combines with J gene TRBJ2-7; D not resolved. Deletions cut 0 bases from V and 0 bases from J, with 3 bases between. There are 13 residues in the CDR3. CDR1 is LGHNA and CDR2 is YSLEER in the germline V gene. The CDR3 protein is CASSQELSYEQYF. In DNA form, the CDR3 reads TGCGCCAGCAGCCAAGAACTCTCCTACGAGCAGTACTTC.

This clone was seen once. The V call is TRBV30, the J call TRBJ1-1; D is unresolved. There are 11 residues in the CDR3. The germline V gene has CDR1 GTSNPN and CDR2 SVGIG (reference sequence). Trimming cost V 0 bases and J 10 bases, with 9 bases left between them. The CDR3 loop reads CAWSVGSLAFF. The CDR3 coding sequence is TGTGCCTGGAGTGTCGGTAGTCTAGCTTTCTTT. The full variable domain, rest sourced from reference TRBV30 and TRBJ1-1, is SQTIHQWPATLVQPVGSPLSLECTVEGTSNPNLYWYRQAAGRGLQLLFYSVGIGQISSEVPQNLSASRPQDRQFILSSKKLLLSDSGFYLCAWSVGSLAFFGQGTRLTVV.

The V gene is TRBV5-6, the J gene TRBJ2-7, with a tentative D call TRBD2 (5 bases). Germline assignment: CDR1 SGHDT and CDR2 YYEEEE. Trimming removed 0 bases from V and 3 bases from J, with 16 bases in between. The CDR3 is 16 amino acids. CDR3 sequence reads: CASSLVIRRVNYEQYF. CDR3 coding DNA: TGTGCCAGCAGCTTGGTTATAAGGCGGGTCAACTACGAGCAGTACTTC.

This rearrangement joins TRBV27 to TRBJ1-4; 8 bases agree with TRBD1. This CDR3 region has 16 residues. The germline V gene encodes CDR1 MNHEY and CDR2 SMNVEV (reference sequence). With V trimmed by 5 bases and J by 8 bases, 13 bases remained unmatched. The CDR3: CASSQRQGLLGEKLFF. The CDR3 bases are TGTGCCAGCAGTCAAAGACAGGGGTTGTTGGGAGAAAAACTGTTTTTT.

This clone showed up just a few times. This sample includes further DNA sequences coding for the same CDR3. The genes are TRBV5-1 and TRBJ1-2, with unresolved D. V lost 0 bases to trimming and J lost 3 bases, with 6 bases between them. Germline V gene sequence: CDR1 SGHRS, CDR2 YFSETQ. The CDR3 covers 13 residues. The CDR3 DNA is TGCGCCAGCAGCTTGGCAGGCGACTATGGCTACACCTTC. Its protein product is CASSLAGDYGYTF.

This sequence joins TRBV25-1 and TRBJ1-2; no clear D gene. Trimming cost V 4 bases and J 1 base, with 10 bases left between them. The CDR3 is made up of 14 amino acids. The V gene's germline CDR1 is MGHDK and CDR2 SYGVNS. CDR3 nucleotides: TGTGCCAGCAGTGCCGGCTACCTTAACTATGGCTACACCTTC. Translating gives CASSAGYLNYGYTF.

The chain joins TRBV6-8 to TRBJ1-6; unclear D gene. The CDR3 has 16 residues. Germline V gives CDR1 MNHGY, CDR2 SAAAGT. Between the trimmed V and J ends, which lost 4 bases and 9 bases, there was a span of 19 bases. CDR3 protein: CASSSTISRITSPLHF. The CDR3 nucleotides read TGTGCCAGCAGTTCTACTATAAGCCGGATTACTTCACCCCTCCACTTT.

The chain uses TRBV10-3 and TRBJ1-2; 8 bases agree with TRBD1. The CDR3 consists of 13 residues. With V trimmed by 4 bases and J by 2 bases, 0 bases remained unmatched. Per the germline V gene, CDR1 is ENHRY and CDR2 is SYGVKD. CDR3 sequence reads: CAISGQGNYGYTF. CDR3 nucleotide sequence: TGTGCCATCAGTGGACAGGGGAACTATGGCTACACCTTC.

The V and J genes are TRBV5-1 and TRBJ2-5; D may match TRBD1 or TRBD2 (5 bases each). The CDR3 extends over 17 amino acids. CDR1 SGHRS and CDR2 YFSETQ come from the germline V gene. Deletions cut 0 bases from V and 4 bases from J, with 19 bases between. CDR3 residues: CASSLGVSRGRGETQYF. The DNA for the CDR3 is TGCGCCAGCAGCTTGGGAGTGTCGAGGGGACGAGGAGAGACCCAGTACTTC.

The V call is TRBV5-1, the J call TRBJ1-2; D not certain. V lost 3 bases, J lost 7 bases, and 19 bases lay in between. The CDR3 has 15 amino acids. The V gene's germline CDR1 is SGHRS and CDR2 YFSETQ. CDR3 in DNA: TGCGCCAGCAGCTATGAAGGCGCCGTCCGGAGTGGCTACACCTTC. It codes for CASSYEGAVRSGYTF.

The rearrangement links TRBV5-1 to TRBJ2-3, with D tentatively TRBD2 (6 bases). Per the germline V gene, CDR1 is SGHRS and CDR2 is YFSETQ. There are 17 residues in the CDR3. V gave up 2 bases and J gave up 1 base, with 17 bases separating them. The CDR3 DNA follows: TGCGCCAGCAGCTTCGGCGGGATGAGGTTGGGCACAGATACGCAGTATTTT. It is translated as CASSFGGMRLGTDTQYF.

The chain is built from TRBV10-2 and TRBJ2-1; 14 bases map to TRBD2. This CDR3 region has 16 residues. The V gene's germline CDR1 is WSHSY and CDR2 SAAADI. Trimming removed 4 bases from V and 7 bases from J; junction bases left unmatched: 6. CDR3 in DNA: TGCGCCAGCAGTGGGACGGGACTAGCGGGAGTTAATGAGCAGTTCTTC. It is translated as CASSGTGLAGVNEQFF.

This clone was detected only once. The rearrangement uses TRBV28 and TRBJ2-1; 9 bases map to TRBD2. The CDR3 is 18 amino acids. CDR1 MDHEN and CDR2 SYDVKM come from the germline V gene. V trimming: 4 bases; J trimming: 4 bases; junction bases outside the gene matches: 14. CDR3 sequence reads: CASSYLHRASGAYNEQFF. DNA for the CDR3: TGTGCCAGCAGTTACCTCCACCGGGCTAGCGGGGCATACAATGAGCAGTTCTTC.

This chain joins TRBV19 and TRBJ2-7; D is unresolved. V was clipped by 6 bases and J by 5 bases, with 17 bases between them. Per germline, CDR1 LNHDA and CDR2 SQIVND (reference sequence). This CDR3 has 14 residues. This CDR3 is CASRVGQAWDEQYF. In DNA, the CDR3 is TGTGCCAGTAGAGTAGGGCAGGCGTGGGACGAGCAGTACTTC.

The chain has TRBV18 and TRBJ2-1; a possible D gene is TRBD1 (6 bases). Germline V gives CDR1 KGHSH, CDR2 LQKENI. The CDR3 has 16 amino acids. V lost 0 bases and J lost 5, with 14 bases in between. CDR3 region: CASSPPIRGGDNEQFF. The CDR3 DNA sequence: TGTGCCAGCTCACCACCGATCAGGGGCGGTGACAATGAGCAGTTCTTC.

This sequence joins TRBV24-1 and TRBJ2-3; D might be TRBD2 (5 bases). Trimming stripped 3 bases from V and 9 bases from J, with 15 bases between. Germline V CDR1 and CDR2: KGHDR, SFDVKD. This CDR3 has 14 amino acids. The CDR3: CATSDAAGVGTQYF. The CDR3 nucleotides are TGTGCCACCAGTGATGCCGCCGGGGTCGGGACGCAGTATTTT.